This TCR beta chain was identified in a study of regulatory T cells in long-lasting Graves disease. Both iRepertoire HTBI primers and Arm-PCR of CDR3 regions were used to build the TCR beta libraries. TCRdb passed the multiplex PCR reads through MiXCR, listing each CDR3 protein once. The sample includes some 430,000 distinct CDR3 sequences, 20% to 25% seen only once; the top ten take more than 6%. This sample's time point: persistent/refractory GD, antithyroid drugs over 5 years with positive TRAb. Researchers made the TCR library from RNA that was extracted from PBMCs. The V gene's germline CDR1 is LNHDA and CDR2 SQIVND (reference sequence). V lost 3 bases to trimming and J lost 0 bases; unmatched junction nucleotides: 7. The CDR3 loop spans 18 amino acids.

V gene TRBV19 combines with J gene TRBJ1-3; TRBD1 matches at 11 bases. Sequences were derived from peripheral blood mononuclear cells (PBMCs), sampled when the disease was refractory, from a patient treated with antithyroid drugs. The clonotype was recovered from a female donor with Graves disease. CDR3 sequence (DNA): TGTGCCAGTAGTATGGACTGGACAGGGGGCCGCTCTGGAAACACCATATATTTT. It encodes CASSMDWTGGRSGNTIYF.